This T cell receptor beta chain derives from a study of blood T cell repertoires in COVID-19. The table came from immunoSEQ multiplex PCR; TCRdb's copy has only in-frame clones and leaves some out. The sample consists of 150,000 to 200,000 clones, 86% of them appearing once. Germline-derived CDR1 and CDR2 are LGHNA and YSLEER. V was pared by 0 bases and J by 4 bases, with 6 bases between. The CDR3 contains 14 residues. This clonotype was obtained from a man in his sixties or seventies with acute or convalescent COVID-19. The sequenced sample was peripheral blood. This chain connects TRBV4-3 to TRBJ2-2, with unresolved D. CDR3 loop: CASSQERVTGELFF. For the CDR3, the DNA is TGCGCCAGCAGCCAAGAGCGAGTCACCGGGGAGCTGTTTTTT.